The T cell receptor (beta chain) described here comes from a study of TIL therapy for anti-PD-1-resistant metastatic lung cancer (dated by TCRdb to the early 2020s). Study-wide context: Enrolled patients had a median age of around 51 years (range roughly 35-85) and a median tumor PD-L1 proportion score of approximately 6.6%. The cohort was predominantly lung adenocarcinoma, with four EGFR-mutant and two ALK-rearranged tumors, and half of patients were current or former smokers. A median non-synonymous tumor mutation burden of about 1.5 mutations per megabase was determined across the cohort by whole-exome sequencing. Tumor and peripheral blood T cell receptor beta sequencing was used to track clonotypes across tumor, expanded TIL product and serial blood samples. Overall study outcomes, separate from this receptor: Compared with baseline intratumoral T cells, expanded TIL cultures were more clonal and less diverse (median clonality 6% vs 31%, p < 0.0001). The study protocol defined all tumor marker inferences as exploratory. Clonal turnover during TIL culture was high, and many clones enriched in the product were not detected in the baseline tumor, suggesting clonal contraction rather than faithful expansion. Generalizability was limited because the cohort was highly selected, with more treatment-naive, never-smoker and oncogene-addicted patients included than is typical.

Using bias-controlled multiplex PCR with the immunoSEQ v3 hsTCRB kit, the TCR beta CDR3 regions were amplified from genomic DNA. TCR libraries were sequenced on an Illumina NextSeq 500 to about 1.8 million read pairs for survey level or about 5-6.5 million for deep level. In the paper's pipeline: Clonality was reported by immunoSEQ Analyzer software, which also assigned V, D and J genes and filtered out non-productive sequences. Repertoires of infused TIL and blood were compared using productive Simpson clonality and the Morisita overlap index of productive TRB rearrangements. TCRdb's version of the immuneACCESS table is confined to in-frame rearrangements and falls short of the full clone set. An unresolved V gene accounts for under half of the shortfall where checked; the remainder is of unknown origin. That table gives V, J and clone size, and the DNA gave D and trimming. The sample table shows 95,000 or so clones, and approximately 65% are seen once. Of the sample, around 9.9% falls within the top ten clones.

As regards this clone: The target of this receptor is not known. Base qualities were left out, and no much larger clone turns up one base away.

The time point label for this specimen denotes: pre-treatment sample, taken before nivolumab and TIL therapy. Baseline tumor samples were excised metastases, mostly pleural nodules or supraclavicular lymph nodes, from the same resection used to grow TIL. Tumors were collected before any PD-1/PD-L1 blockade, after which patients were given nivolumab, and patients who progressed were given lymphodepletion, an infusion of expanded TIL and IL-2. A phase I trial run at two centers enrolled adults with stage 4 NSCLC between 2017 and January 2020. Samples came from a single-arm, open-label phase I trial of tumor-infiltrating lymphocyte therapy with nivolumab in advanced non-small cell lung cancer. Parts of each resected tumor were snap-frozen in liquid nitrogen and kept at -80 degrees C. Tumor regions of interest were chosen on H&E sections by laser-capture macrodissection, pulverized into around 15 mg aliquots, and extracted with Qiagen Allprep kits.

CDR3 length: 12 amino acids, cysteine to phenylalanine. Of the read, only the CDR3 DNA is kept; its 36 bases are in frame from base 1. At the junction V is shortened by 7 bases and J by 3 bases, with 6 bases in between. CDR1 and CDR2, per the germline V gene, are MNHEY and SVGAGI. Recombination connected TRBV6-5 to TRBJ2-2; the D gene is unclear. This receptor was identified in a person aged 30 to 80 with non-small cell lung cancer. This specimen consisted of tumor tissue, obtained at baseline. The DNA is as follows: TGTGCCAGCAACCCAGACACCGGGGAGCTGTTTTTT. This is translated as CASNPDTGELFF.